One and the same sample provided the 16 T cell receptor beta chains below, sequenced in a study of control samples from healthy donors and cancer patients. The repertoire was sequenced with immunoSEQ multiplex PCR; TCRdb's copy has only in-frame clones and lacks some. This repertoire shows about 150,000 clones, under 90% found once; its top ten account for just under 5%. The sample consisted of blood. These TCRs come from a man aged 30-40 years in good health.

This chain connects TRBV2 to TRBJ1-2, with 7 bases lining up with TRBD1. With V trimmed by 7 bases and J by 9 bases, 8 bases remained unmatched. This CDR3 is 12 amino acids long. The V gene's germline CDR1 is SNHLY and CDR2 FYNNEI. The CDR3 DNA reads as TGTGCCAGCACCCAAGACAGGGCAAGCTACACCTTC. Translated: CASTQDRASYTF.

The rearrangement uses TRBV12-3 or TRBV12-4 and TRBJ1-2; D remains ambiguous. The CDR3 spans 12 residues. V was cut by 8 bases and J by 2 bases, with 9 bases left in between. The CDR3: CASGSDNYGYTF. In nucleotides, the CDR3 is TGTGCCAGCGGGTCAGACAACTATGGCTACACCTTC.

The rearrangement joins TRBV27 to TRBJ2-1; TRBD2 might be the D (5 bases). The CDR3 sequence is 14 residues long. V shed 3 bases and J shed 4 bases, with 10 bases lying between them. Per the germline V gene, CDR1 is MNHEY and CDR2 is SMNVEV (reference sequence). The CDR3 reads CASSFYGLYNEQFF. CDR3 DNA sequence: TGTGCCAGCAGTTTCTACGGACTGTACAATGAGCAGTTCTTC.

This clone was seen just once. V and J are TRBV11-3 and TRBJ2-7, with 11 positions matching TRBD1. The germline V gene has CDR1 SGHNT and CDR2 YENEEA. The CDR3 is 15 residues long. V gave up 5 bases and J gave up 1 base; unmatched junction bases: 4. Written as DNA, the CDR3 is TGTGCCAGCAGCCAGGACAGGGGGCTATCCTACGAGCAGTACTTC. Amino acids: CASSQDRGLSYEQYF. The full variable domain, in which reference TRBV11-3 and TRBJ2-7 provide the parts outside the CDR3, is EAGVVQSPRYKIIEKKQPVAFWCNPISGHNTLYWYLQNLGQGPELLIRYENEEAVDDSQLPKDRFSAERLKGVDSTLKIQPAELGDSAVYLCASSQDRGLSYEQYFGPGTRLTVT.

V and J are TRBV29-1 and TRBJ2-7; 10 nucleotides align to TRBD2. This CDR3 has 14 amino acids. Losses at the gene ends were 6 bases for V and 7 bases for J; bases not matched to a gene: 12. Germline V gives CDR1 SQVTM, CDR2 ANQGSEA. The DNA for the CDR3 is TGCAGCGTGGCTAGCGGGAGTAAAGGGTGGGAGCAGTACTTC. This codes for CSVASGSKGWEQYF.

The gene calls are TRBV11-2 and TRBJ1-1; D not resolved. V was trimmed by 5 bases and J by 1 base, leaving 14 bases between them. This CDR3 contains 15 residues. From germline, CDR1 is SGHAT and CDR2 FQNNGV. The CDR3 here is CASSVIRVGNTEAFF. The CDR3 DNA is TGTGCCAGCAGCGTGATTCGGGTAGGGAACACTGAAGCTTTCTTT.

This rearrangement joins TRBV9 to TRBJ1-2, with unresolved D. CDR1 SGDLS and CDR2 YYNGEE come from the germline V gene. Trimming left V 1 base short and J 4 bases short, with 11 bases between. This CDR3 is built from 14 residues. CDR3 amino acids: CASSVSGLSYGYTF. The CDR3 coding sequence is TGTGCCAGCAGCGTAAGCGGCCTCTCCTATGGCTACACCTTC.

The chain uses TRBV11-2 and TRBJ2-7; D uncertain. The CDR3 runs 13 residues. Germline values: CDR1 SGHAT, CDR2 FQNNGV. Trimming took off 1 base at V and 7 bases at J, with 11 bases between the two ends. The CDR3, as DNA: TGTGCCAGCAGCTTAGCGGTAGCAGGAGAGCAGTACTTC. It specifies CASSLAVAGEQYF.

The gene calls are TRBV7-2 and TRBJ2-4; TRBD2 aligns across 7 bases. Germline loops: CDR1 SGHTA, CDR2 FQGNSA. The CDR3 consists of 17 residues. The V gene end was trimmed by 1 base and the J gene end by 3 bases; junction bases not matched to a gene: 9. The CDR3 nucleotides are TGTGCCAGCAGCTTAGGGGGGGGTAGAATTGGCAAAAACATTCAGTACTTC. It yields the protein CASSLGGGRIGKNIQYF. The full variable domain, rest sourced from reference TRBV7-2 and TRBJ2-4, is GAGVSQSPSNKVTEKGKDVELRCDPISGHTALYWYRQSLGQGLEFLIYFQGNSAPDKSGLPSDRFSAERTGGSVSTLTIQRTQQEDSAVYLCASSLGGGRIGKNIQYFGAGTRLSVL.

CDR3 sequence reads: CASIPGLATTGELFF. CDR3 coding DNA: TGTGCCAGCATTCCGGGACTAGCGACCACCGGGGAGCTGTTTTTT. This chain connects TRBV7-9 to TRBJ2-2; 10 bases line up with TRBD2. V shed 7 bases and J 4 bases; nucleotides not matched to a gene: 6. This CDR3 comprises 15 residues. Germline V CDR1 and CDR2: SEHNR, FQNEAQ (reference sequence).

This clone was seen once. V usage is TRBV11-1 and J usage is TRBJ2-5; 9 bases agree with TRBD1. The CDR3 consists of 13 residues. Germline V gene data show CDR1 as SGHAT and CDR2 as FQDESV (reference sequence). J was trimmed by 3 bases and V by 6 bases; bases with no gene match: 2. The DNA of the CDR3 is TGTGCCAGCAGATGGACAGGGGAAGAGACCCAGTACTTC. This codes for CASRWTGEETQYF.

The chain recombines TRBV18 with TRBJ1-6; no reliable D call. The V end lost 2 bases, the J end lost 8 bases, and 7 bases lay between the germline ends. The CDR3 runs to 13 residues. Per the germline V gene, CDR1 is KGHSH and CDR2 is LQKENI. CDR3 amino acids: CASSPNLDSPLHF. For the CDR3, the DNA is TGTGCCAGCTCACCAAACCTAGATTCACCCCTCCACTTT.

This sequence joins TRBV18 and TRBJ1-2, with 8 bases aligning to TRBD1. V lost 3 bases, J lost 0 bases, and 9 bases stayed unmatched. This CDR3 has 17 residues. Germline values: CDR1 KGHSH, CDR2 LQKENI. The CDR3 loop reads CASSPTKDRAANYGYTF. Here the CDR3 DNA reads TGTGCCAGCTCACCCACAAAGGACAGGGCTGCTAACTATGGCTACACCTTC. The complete variable domain, with remaining parts taken from reference TRBV18 and TRBJ1-2, reads NAGVMQNPRHLVRRRGQEARLRCSPMKGHSHVYWYRQLPEEGLKFMVYLQKENIIDESGMPKERFSAEFPKEGPSILRIQQVVRGDSAAYFCASSPTKDRAANYGYTFGSGTRLTVV.

The chain has TRBV21-1 and TRBJ1-2. TRBV21-1 is a pseudogene segment. The CDR3 is 16 residues long. The CDR3 sequence: CASSPPPLVLNYGYTF. Written as DNA, the CDR3 is TGTGCCAGCAGCCCCCCTCCTCTGGTTTTAAACTATGGCTACACCTTC.

This clone was seen a single time. This rearrangement joins TRBV7-8 to TRBJ1-4; 9 bases are a match to TRBD1. The germline V gene has CDR1 SGHVS and CDR2 FQNEAQ. After removal of 4 bases from V and 7 bases from J, the junction contained 4 bases not matched to a gene. The CDR3 runs to 14 residues. CDR3 protein: CASSSGTGSEKLFF. DNA for the CDR3: TGTGCCAGCAGCTCCGGGACAGGGAGTGAAAAACTGTTTTTT.

The J gene is TRBJ2-1, the V gene TRBV12-3 or TRBV12-4; TRBD1 is a possible D gene (6 bases). V was clipped by 9 bases and J by 7 bases, with 16 bases between them. CDR3 length: 13 amino acids. The CDR3 DNA reads as TGTGCCAGTGGTTCGGGAAGGGGGAATGAGCAGTTCTTC. Its translation is CASGSGRGNEQFF.